Listed here are 26 T cell receptor beta chains from one sample, sequenced in a study of T-cell reconstitution after alpha-beta-depleted transplantation in children. Researchers prepared the TCRbeta library using unique molecular identifiers, the study reports. Via MiXCR, TCRdb re-called the PCR reads, giving one row per CDR3 protein. The profile shows around 580,000 distinct CDR3 sequences, 25% to 30% of them singletons. The specimen was PBMCs, collected before TCRalphabeta/CD19-depleted stem cell transplant. Receptors were obtained from a boy in the first two years of life with Wiskott-Aldrich syndrome, due to receive a stem cell transplant.

The chain carries TRBV10-3 and TRBJ2-1; D uncertain. Germline assignment: CDR1 ENHRY and CDR2 SYGVKD. Between the trimmed V and J ends, which lost 0 bases and 3 bases, there was a span of 3 bases. The CDR3 extends over 13 amino acids. This chain's CDR3 is CAISESFYNEQFF. The CDR3 DNA reads as TGTGCCATCAGTGAGTCATTCTACAATGAGCAGTTCTTC.

This rearrangement joins TRBV5-1 to TRBJ2-2; 7 bases fit TRBD2. Germline assignment: CDR1 SGHRS and CDR2 YFSETQ. The CDR3 is 17 residues long. J lost 5 bases, V lost 4 bases, and 14 bases had no gene match. This CDR3 is CASSPRNSGLRTGELFF. In nucleotides, the CDR3 is TGCGCCAGCAGCCCGCGGAATAGCGGGCTTAGGACCGGGGAGCTGTTTTTT.

The chain is built from TRBV27 and TRBJ1-4, with 9 bases fitting TRBD1. Germline V gene sequence: CDR1 MNHEY, CDR2 SMNVEV (reference sequence). The CDR3 spans 14 residues. V lost 1 base and J lost 6; bases outside the gene matches: 0. Here the CDR3 reads CASSLWTGDEKLFF. The CDR3 DNA follows: TGTGCCAGCAGTTTATGGACAGGGGATGAAAAACTGTTTTTT.

This chain uses TRBV15 with TRBJ2-3; no clear D. CDR1 and CDR2 from the germline V gene are LNHNV and YYDKDF (reference sequence). V gave up 0 bases and J gave up 6 bases, with 7 bases separating them. The CDR3 consists of 13 residues. This CDR3 reads CATSRERSDTQYF. DNA for the CDR3: TGTGCCACCAGCAGAGAAAGGTCGGATACGCAGTATTTT. Filled out from reference TRBV15 and TRBJ2-3, the complete variable domain reads DAMVIQNPRYQVTQFGKPVTLSCSQTLNHNVMYWYQQKSSQAPKLLFHYYDKDFNNEADTPDNFQSRRPNTSFCFLDIRSPGLGDTAMYLCATSRERSDTQYFGPGTRLTVL.

The V gene is TRBV29-1, the J gene TRBJ2-1; TRBD2 might be the D (5 bases). V was cut by 2 bases and J by 12 bases, with 17 bases left in between. Germline CDR1 and CDR2: SQVTM and ANQGSEA. The CDR3 runs 13 residues. This CDR3 reads CSVENGGLDLQFF. CDR3 nucleotide sequence: TGCAGCGTTGAAAACGGCGGGTTAGATTTGCAGTTCTTC.

This clonotype was detected a few times. J is TRBJ2-3 and V is TRBV5-1, with D unclear. Trimming shortened V by 3 bases and J by 4 bases, and 6 bases separated the two germline ends. Germline CDR1 is SGHRS and CDR2 is YFSETQ. The CDR3 runs to 12 residues. CDR3 in DNA: TGCGCCAGCAGCTCTCAGGCAGATACGCAGTATTTT. Translating gives CASSSQADTQYF.

This clonotype has more than one count but fewer than ten. This CDR3 reads CSAARGGAGEQFF. The CDR3 coding sequence is TGCAGTGCCGCTAGAGGAGGAGCCGGTGAGCAGTTCTTC. The chain uses TRBV20-1 and TRBJ2-1, with D perhaps matching TRBD2 (5 bases). V lost 6 bases, J lost 9 bases, and 18 bases lay in between. Germline CDR1 DFQATT, CDR2 SNEGSKA (reference sequence). The CDR3 totals 13 residues.

The sample holds a few counts of this clonotype. This chain uses TRBV4-2 with TRBJ2-7; 10 bases map to TRBD2. CDR3 length: 15 amino acids. The J segment lost 3 bases and the V segment lost 4 bases, leaving 6 bases of the junction unmatched. Germline V gene lookup returns CDR1 LGHNA and CDR2 YNFKEQ. The CDR3 sequence is CASSLRSSGSYEQYF. The CDR3 DNA sequence: TGTGCCAGCAGCCTACGGTCTAGCGGGAGCTACGAGCAGTACTTC.

This clonotype was seen more than once but under ten times. This rearrangement joins TRBV4-1 to TRBJ2-3; D is unclear. This CDR3 contains 14 residues. Looked up from germline, CDR1 is MGHRA and CDR2 is YSYEKL. Trimming cost V 0 bases and J 0 bases, with 4 bases left between them. In DNA form, the CDR3 reads TGCGCCAGCAGCCAAGATTCTAGCACAGATACGCAGTATTTT. This encodes CASSQDSSTDTQYF.

Only a few counts were recorded for this clonotype. The chain joins TRBV3-1 to TRBJ2-1; perhaps TRBD1 as D (5 bases). Trimming left V 3 bases short and J 8 bases short, with 8 bases between. The CDR3 has 12 amino acids. CDR1 LGHDT and CDR2 YNNKEL come from the germline V gene (reference sequence). The CDR3 sequence: CASSQPTDEQFF. Written as DNA, the CDR3 is TGTGCCAGCAGCCAGCCGACAGATGAGCAGTTCTTC.

This clonotype was seen a few times. This rearrangement joins TRBV5-1 to TRBJ2-3; 8 bases fit TRBD2. The CDR3 length is 16 residues. The germline CDR1 and CDR2 sequences are SGHRS and YFSETQ. Trimming at V came to 4 bases and at J to 2 bases, leaving 9 bases not matched to a gene. The CDR3 here is CASSEELADPTDTQYF. The CDR3 DNA reads as TGCGCCAGCAGCGAGGAACTAGCGGACCCCACAGATACGCAGTATTTT. Looking up the rest from reference TRBV5-1 and TRBJ2-3 gives the full variable domain: KAGVTQTPRYLIKTRGQQVTLSCSPISGHRSVSWYQQTPGQGLQFLFEYFSETQRNKGNFPGRFSGRQFSNSRSEMNVSTLELGDSALYLCASSEELADPTDTQYFGPGTRLTVL.

Ten or more counts support this clonotype. The chain carries TRBV7-9 and TRBJ2-1; 9 bases fit TRBD2. From germline, CDR1 is SEHNR and CDR2 FQNEAQ (reference sequence). Trimming cost V 3 bases and J 4 bases; bases outside gene matches: 4. This CDR3 is built from 15 residues. The CDR3 spells CASSFLAGAYNEQFF. DNA for the CDR3: TGTGCCAGCAGCTTTTTAGCGGGAGCGTACAATGAGCAGTTCTTC.

This clonotype was counted at least ten times. This sequence joins TRBV5-1 and TRBJ2-7; possibly TRBD2 for D (7 bases). The CDR3 has 14 residues. The V end was cut by 4 bases, the J end by 4 bases, with 15 bases between. CDR1 and CDR2 (germline): SGHRS, YFSETQ. Here the CDR3 reads CASSRDIGGYEQYF. CDR3 DNA sequence: TGCGCCAGCAGCCGGGACATCGGGGGGTACGAGCAGTACTTC.

This clonotype appeared once. This chain joins TRBV20-1 and TRBJ2-1, with D possibly TRBD2 on 6 matching bases. The V gene's germline CDR1 is DFQATT and CDR2 SNEGSKA (reference sequence). The CDR3 extends over 12 amino acids. Between the trimmed V and J ends, which lost 6 bases and 5 bases, there was a span of 11 bases. The CDR3 nucleotides read TGCAGTGCCGATTGGACTAACAATGAGCAGTTCTTC. Amino acid sequence: CSADWTNNEQFF.

This clonotype was found a few times. The chain couples TRBV5-1 to TRBJ2-1; D gene uncertain. The CDR3 runs to 15 residues. CDR1 and CDR2 (germline): SGHRS, YFSETQ. Trimming took 2 bases from V and 0 from J, leaving 9 bases between them. The CDR3 nucleotides read TGCGCCAGCAGCTTCCTTTCATACTCCTACAATGAGCAGTTCTTC. It is translated as CASSFLSYSYNEQFF.

V and J are TRBV3-1 and TRBJ2-5; possibly TRBD2 for D (6 bases). In germline, CDR1 is LGHDT, CDR2 YNNKEL (reference sequence). Trimming cost V 1 base and J 5 bases, with 14 bases left between them. There are 15 residues in the CDR3. The CDR3 loop is CASSQGAAGTETQYF. Here the CDR3 DNA reads TGTGCCAGCAGCCAAGGGGCGGCGGGAACGGAGACCCAGTACTTC.

The chain has TRBV29-1 and TRBJ1-2; 7 nucleotides align to TRBD1. Germline V CDR1 and CDR2: SQVTM, ANQGSEA. The ends lost 7 bases at V and 4 bases at J; junction bases unmatched: 6. The CDR3 runs 12 residues. CDR3 DNA: TGCAGCGGAGGACAGGCCCGCTATGGCTACACCTTC. Its protein product is CSGGQARYGYTF. The variable domain in full, completed from reference TRBV29-1 and TRBJ1-2, reads SAVISQKPSRDICQRGTSLTIQCQVDSQVTMMFWYRQQPGQSLTLIATANQGSEATYESGFVIDKFPISRPNLTFSTLTVSNMSPEDSSIYLCSGGQARYGYTFGSGTRLTVV.

This clonotype came up a few times. The J gene is TRBJ2-1, the V gene TRBV5-4; 7 nucleotides align to TRBD2. After removal of 0 bases from V and 11 bases from J, the junction contained 5 bases not matched to a gene. The CDR3 is 13 residues long. CDR1 is SGHNT, CDR2 YYREEE, per germline (reference sequence). CDR3 in amino acids: CASSLGLAAKQFF. CDR3 in DNA: TGTGCCAGCAGCTTGGGGCTAGCGGCCAAGCAGTTCTTC.

This chain uses TRBV7-3 with TRBJ2-4; D may correspond to TRBD1 or TRBD2 (5 bases each). Trimming left V 0 bases short and J 7 bases short, with 7 bases between. CDR3 length equals 13 residues. Germline CDR1 SGHTA, CDR2 FQGTGA. CDR3 DNA: TGTGCCAGCAGCTTAACCGGGACCAACATTCAGTACTTC. Protein product: CASSLTGTNIQYF.

This clonotype was seen a few times. The chain recombines TRBV5-6 with TRBJ1-5, with 9 bases lining up with TRBD1. V was pared by 4 bases and J by 6 bases, with 8 bases of the junction left unmatched. Looked up from germline, CDR1 is SGHDT and CDR2 is YYEEEE. CDR3 length: 15 residues. DNA for the CDR3: TGTGCCAGCAGCCTGGGACAGGGTAAGGGTCAGCCCCAGCATTTT. Residues: CASSLGQGKGQPQHF.

DNA of the CDR3: TGTGCCAGCAGCTCCTCCCGGGGTAGCGGGAGTTTATCCCTCTACGAGCAGTACTTC. It translates to CASSSSRGSGSLSLYEQYF. The rearrangement links TRBV11-2 to TRBJ2-7; 9 bases match TRBD2. Germline V gene data show CDR1 as SGHAT and CDR2 as FQNNGV. V lost 4 bases and J lost 3; bases outside the gene matches: 19. CDR3 length: 19 residues.

In its sample, this clonotype was seen a few times. The chain combines TRBV12-3 or TRBV12-4 with TRBJ1-6; a possible D gene is TRBD1 (6 bases). V lost 6 bases to trimming and J lost 14 bases, with 17 bases between them. CDR3 length: 13 residues. This chain's CDR3 is CASRPRGLGALHF. CDR3 sequence (DNA): TGTGCCAGCAGGCCCCGGGGGCTGGGGGCCCTCCACTTT.

The V call is TRBV5-1, the J call TRBJ2-1, with D perhaps matching TRBD2 (6 bases). This CDR3 comprises 16 residues. V was pared by 0 bases and J by 0 bases, with 10 bases between. CDR1 SGHRS and CDR2 YFSETQ come from the germline V gene. As DNA, the CDR3 is TGCGCCAGCAGCTTGGTAGCGGTACTCTCCTACAATGAGCAGTTCTTC. Translated, it gives CASSLVAVLSYNEQFF.

The sample holds a few counts of this clonotype. This rearrangement joins TRBV20-1 to TRBJ2-1; 7 nucleotides line up with TRBD2. Unmatched junction bases numbered 6, after V lost 3 bases and J lost 1 base. CDR1 and CDR2 from the germline V gene are DFQATT and SNEGSKA (reference sequence). This CDR3 region has 15 residues. CDR3 DNA sequence: TGCAGTGCTAGGGGGGGGGAGGTTTCCTACAATGAGCAGTTCTTC. Its protein is CSARGGEVSYNEQFF.

CDR3 nucleotide sequence: TGCAGTGCTAGAGTTAGGGGGCGAGAGACCCAGTACTTC. Encoded protein: CSARVRGRETQYF. The chain carries TRBV20-1 and TRBJ2-5; 7 bases agree with TRBD1. The CDR3 is 13 residues long. The V gene end was trimmed by 1 base and the J gene end by 4 bases; junction bases not matched to a gene: 3. The germline gives CDR1 DFQATT, CDR2 SNEGSKA (reference sequence).

The gene calls are TRBV11-2 and TRBJ2-1; D is uncertain. The CDR3 has 13 amino acids. CDR1 SGHAT and CDR2 FQNNGV come from the germline V gene. V was trimmed by 5 bases and J by 5 bases, leaving 10 bases between them. CDR3 residues: CASSTDPNNEQFF. CDR3 in DNA: TGTGCCAGCAGCACGGACCCGAACAATGAGCAGTTCTTC.